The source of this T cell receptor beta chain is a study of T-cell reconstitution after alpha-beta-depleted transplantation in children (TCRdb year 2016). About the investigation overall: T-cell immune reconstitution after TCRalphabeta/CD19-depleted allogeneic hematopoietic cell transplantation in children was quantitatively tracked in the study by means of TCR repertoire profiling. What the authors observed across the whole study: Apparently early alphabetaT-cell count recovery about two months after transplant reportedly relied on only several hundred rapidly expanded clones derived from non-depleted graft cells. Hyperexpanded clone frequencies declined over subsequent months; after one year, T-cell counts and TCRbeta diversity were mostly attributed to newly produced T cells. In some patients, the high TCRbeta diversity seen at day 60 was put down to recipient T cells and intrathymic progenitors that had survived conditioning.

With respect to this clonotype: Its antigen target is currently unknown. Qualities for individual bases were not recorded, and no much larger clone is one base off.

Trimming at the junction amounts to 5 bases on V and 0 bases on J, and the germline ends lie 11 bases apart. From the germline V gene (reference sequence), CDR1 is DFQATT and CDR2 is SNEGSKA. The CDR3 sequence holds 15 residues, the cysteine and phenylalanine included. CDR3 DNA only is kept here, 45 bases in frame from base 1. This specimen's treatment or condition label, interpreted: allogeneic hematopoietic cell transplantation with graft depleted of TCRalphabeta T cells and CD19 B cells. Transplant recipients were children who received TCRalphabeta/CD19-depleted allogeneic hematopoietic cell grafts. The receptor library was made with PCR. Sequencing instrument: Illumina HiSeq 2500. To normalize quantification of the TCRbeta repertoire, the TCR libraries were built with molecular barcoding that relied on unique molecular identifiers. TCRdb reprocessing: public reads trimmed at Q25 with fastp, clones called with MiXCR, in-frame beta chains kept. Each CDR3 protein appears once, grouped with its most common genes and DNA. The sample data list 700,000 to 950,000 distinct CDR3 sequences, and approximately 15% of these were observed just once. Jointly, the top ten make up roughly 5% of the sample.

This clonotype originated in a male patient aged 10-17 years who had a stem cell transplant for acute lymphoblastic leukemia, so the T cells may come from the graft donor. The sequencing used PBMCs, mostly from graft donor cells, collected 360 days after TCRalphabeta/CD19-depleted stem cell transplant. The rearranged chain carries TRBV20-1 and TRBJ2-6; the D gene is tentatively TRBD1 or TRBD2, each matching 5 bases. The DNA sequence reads TGCAGTGCTCTGGGACGGGGCTCTGGGGCCAACGTCCTGACTTTC. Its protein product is CSALGRGSGANVLTF.